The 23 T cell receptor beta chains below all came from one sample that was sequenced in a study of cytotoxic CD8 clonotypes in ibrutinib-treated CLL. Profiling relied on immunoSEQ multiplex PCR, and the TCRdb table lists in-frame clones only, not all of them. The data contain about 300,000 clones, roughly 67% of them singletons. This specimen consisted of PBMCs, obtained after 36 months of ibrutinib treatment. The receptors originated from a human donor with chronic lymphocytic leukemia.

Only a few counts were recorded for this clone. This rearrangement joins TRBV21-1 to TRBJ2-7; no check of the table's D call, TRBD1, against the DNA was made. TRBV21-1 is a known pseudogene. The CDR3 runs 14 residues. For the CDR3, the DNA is TGTGCCACCCGCACAGGGGGCTGTGCCTACGAGCAGTACTTC. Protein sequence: CATRTGGCAYEQYF.

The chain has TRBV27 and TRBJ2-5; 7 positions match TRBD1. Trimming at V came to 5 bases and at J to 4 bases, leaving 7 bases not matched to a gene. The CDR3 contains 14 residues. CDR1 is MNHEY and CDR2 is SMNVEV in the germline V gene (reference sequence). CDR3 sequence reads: CASSARGWGETQYF. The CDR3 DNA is TGTGCCAGCAGTGCCAGGGGGTGGGGAGAGACCCAGTACTTC.

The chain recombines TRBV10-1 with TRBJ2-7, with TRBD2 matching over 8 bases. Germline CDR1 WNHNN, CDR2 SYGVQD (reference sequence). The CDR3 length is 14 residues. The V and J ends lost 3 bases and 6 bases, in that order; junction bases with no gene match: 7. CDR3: CASSERLAGSEQYF. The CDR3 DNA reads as TGCGCCAGCAGTGAAAGGCTAGCGGGTTCCGAGCAGTACTTC.

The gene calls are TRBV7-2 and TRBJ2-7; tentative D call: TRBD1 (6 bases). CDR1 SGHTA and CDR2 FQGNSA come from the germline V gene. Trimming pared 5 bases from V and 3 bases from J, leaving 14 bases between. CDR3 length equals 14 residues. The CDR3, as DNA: TGTGCCAGCAGCCGAAGGGACACTCACTACGAGCAGTACTTC. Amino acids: CASSRRDTHYEQYF.

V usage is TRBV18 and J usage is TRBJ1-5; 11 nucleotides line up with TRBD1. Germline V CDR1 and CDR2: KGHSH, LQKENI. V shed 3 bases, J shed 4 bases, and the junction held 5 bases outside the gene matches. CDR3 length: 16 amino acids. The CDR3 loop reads CASSPVGTGGNQPQHF. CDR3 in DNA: TGTGCCAGCTCACCCGTCGGGACAGGGGGAAATCAGCCCCAGCATTTT.

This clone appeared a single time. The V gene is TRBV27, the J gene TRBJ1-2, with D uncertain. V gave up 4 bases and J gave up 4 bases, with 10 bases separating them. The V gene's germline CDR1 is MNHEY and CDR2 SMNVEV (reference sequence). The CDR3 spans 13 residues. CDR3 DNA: TGTGCCAGCAGTTCCCGTGACATCTATGGCTACACCTTC. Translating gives CASSSRDIYGYTF.

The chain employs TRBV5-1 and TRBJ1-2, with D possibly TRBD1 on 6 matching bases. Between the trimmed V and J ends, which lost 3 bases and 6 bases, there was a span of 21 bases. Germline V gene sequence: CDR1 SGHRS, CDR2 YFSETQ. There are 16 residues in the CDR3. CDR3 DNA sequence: TGCGCCAGCAGCTCCGGGACACTGGTTGAATGGGATGGCTACACCTTC. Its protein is CASSSGTLVEWDGYTF. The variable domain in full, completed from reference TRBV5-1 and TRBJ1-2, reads KAGVTQTPRYLIKTRGQQVTLSCSPISGHRSVSWYQQTPGQGLQFLFEYFSETQRNKGNFPGRFSGRQFSNSRSEMNVSTLELGDSALYLCASSSGTLVEWDGYTFGSGTRLTVV.

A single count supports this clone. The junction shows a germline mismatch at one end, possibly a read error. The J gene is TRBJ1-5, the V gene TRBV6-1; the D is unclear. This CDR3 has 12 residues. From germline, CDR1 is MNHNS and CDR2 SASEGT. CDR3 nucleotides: TGTGTCAGCCACGGTCGCAATCAGCCCCAGCATTTT. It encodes CVSHGRNQPQHF.

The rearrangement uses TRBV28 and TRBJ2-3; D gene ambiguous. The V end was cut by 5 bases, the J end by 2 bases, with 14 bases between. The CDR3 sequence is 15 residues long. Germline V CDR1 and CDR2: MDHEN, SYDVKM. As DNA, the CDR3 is TGTGCCAGCAGTATTGTCACCATGGTCACAGATACGCAGTATTTT. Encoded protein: CASSIVTMVTDTQYF.

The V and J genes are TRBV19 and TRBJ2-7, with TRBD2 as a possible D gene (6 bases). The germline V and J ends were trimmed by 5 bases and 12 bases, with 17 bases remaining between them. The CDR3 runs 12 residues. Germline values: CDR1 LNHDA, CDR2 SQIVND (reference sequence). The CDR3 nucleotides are TGTGCCAGTAGTCGGACTGGACGGGAGTTGTACTTC. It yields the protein CASSRTGRELYF.

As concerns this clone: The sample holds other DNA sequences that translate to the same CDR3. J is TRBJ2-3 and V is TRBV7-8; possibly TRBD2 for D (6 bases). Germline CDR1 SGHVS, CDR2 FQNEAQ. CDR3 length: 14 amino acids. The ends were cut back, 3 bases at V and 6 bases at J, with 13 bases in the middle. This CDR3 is CASSLASGGDTQYF. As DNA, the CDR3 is TGTGCCAGCAGCTTGGCAAGCGGAGGGGATACGCAGTATTTT.

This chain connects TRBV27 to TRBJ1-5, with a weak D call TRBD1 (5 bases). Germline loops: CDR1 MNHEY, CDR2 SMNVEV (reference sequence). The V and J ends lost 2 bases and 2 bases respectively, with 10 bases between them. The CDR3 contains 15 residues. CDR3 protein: CASSLRSGRNQPQHF. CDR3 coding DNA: TGTGCCAGCAGTTTAAGGTCAGGGCGCAATCAGCCCCAGCATTTT.

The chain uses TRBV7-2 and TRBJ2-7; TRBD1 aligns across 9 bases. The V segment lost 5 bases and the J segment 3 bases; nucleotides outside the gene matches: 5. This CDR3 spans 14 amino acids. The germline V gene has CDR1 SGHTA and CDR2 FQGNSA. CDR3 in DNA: TGTGCCAGCAGCCGCCGGGACAGGGTCTACGAGCAGTACTTC. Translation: CASSRRDRVYEQYF.

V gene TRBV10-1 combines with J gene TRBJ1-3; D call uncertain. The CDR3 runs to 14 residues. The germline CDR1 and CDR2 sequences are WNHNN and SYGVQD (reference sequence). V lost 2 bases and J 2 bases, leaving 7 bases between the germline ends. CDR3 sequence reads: CASSEGVPGNTIYF. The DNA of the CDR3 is TGCGCCAGCAGTGAGGGGGTTCCTGGAAACACCATATATTTT.

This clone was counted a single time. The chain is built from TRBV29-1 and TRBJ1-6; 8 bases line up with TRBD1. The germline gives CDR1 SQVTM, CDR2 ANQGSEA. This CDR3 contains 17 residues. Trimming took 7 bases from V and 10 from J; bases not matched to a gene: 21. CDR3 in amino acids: CSAFALPLDREESPLHF. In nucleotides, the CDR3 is TGCAGCGCTTTTGCGCTACCCCTGGACAGGGAAGAATCACCCCTCCACTTT. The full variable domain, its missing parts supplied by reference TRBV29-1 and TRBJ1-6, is SAVISQKPSRDICQRGTSLTIQCQVDSQVTMMFWYRQQPGQSLTLIATANQGSEATYESGFVIDKFPISRPNLTFSTLTVSNMSPEDSSIYLCSAFALPLDREESPLHFGNGTRLTVT.

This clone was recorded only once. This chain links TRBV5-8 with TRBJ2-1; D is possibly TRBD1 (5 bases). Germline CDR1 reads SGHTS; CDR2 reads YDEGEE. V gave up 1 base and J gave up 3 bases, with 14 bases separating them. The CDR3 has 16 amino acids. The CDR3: CASSLTGHKLYNEQFF. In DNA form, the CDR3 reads TGTGCCAGCAGCTTGACAGGACACAAACTCTACAATGAGCAGTTCTTC.

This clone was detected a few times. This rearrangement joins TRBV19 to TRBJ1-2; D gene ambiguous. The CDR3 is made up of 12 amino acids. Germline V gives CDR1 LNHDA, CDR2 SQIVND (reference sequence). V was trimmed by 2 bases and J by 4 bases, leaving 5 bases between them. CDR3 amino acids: CASSIRAYGYTF. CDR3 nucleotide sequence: TGTGCCAGTAGTATAAGGGCCTATGGCTACACCTTC.

The CDR3 DNA sequence: TGTGCCAGCTCACCCGGACAGGGAGTAACACCCCTCCACTTT. The encoded protein is CASSPGQGVTPLHF. The J gene is TRBJ1-6, the V gene TRBV18, with TRBD1 matching 8 bases. The CDR3 runs to 14 residues. V lost 3 bases, J lost 11 bases, and 6 bases stayed unmatched. The V gene's germline CDR1 is KGHSH and CDR2 LQKENI.

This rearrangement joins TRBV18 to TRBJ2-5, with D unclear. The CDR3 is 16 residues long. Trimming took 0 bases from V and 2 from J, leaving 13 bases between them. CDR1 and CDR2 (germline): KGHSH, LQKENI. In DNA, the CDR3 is TGTGCCAGCTCACCACCGGAGACCGCCGCGCAAGAGACCCAGTACTTC. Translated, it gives CASSPPETAAQETQYF.

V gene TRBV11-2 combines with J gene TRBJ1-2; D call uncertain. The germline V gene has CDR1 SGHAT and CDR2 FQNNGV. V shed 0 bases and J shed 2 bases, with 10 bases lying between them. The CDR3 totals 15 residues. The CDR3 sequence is CASSLDTQRNYGYTF. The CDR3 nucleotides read TGTGCCAGCAGCTTAGATACACAGAGAAACTATGGCTACACCTTC. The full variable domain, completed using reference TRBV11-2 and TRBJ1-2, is EAGVAQSPRYKIIEKRQSVAFWCNPISGHATLYWYQQILGQGPKLLIQFQNNGVVDDSQLPKDRFSAERLKGVDSTLKIQPAKLEDSAVYLCASSLDTQRNYGYTFGSGTRLTVV.

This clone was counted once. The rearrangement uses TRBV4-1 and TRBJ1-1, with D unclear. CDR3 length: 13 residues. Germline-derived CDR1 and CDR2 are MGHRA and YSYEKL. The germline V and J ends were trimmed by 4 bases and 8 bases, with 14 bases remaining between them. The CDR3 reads CASSRPGDIEAFF. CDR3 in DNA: TGCGCCAGCAGCCGCCCGGGAGACATAGAAGCTTTCTTT.

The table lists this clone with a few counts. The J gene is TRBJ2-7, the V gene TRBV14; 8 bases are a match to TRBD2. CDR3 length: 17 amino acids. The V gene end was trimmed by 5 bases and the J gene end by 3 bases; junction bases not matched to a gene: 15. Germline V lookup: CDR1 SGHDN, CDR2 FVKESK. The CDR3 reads CASSSGGRLTYIYEQYF. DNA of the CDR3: TGTGCCAGCAGCAGCGGGGGCAGACTAACGTATATCTACGAGCAGTACTTC.

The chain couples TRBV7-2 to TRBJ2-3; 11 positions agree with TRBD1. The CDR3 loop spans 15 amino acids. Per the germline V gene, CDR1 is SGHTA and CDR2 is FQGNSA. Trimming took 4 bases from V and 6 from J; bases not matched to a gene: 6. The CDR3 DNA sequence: TGTGCCAGCAGCTCCGGACAGGGGGCGCCGGATACGCAGTATTTT. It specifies CASSSGQGAPDTQYF.